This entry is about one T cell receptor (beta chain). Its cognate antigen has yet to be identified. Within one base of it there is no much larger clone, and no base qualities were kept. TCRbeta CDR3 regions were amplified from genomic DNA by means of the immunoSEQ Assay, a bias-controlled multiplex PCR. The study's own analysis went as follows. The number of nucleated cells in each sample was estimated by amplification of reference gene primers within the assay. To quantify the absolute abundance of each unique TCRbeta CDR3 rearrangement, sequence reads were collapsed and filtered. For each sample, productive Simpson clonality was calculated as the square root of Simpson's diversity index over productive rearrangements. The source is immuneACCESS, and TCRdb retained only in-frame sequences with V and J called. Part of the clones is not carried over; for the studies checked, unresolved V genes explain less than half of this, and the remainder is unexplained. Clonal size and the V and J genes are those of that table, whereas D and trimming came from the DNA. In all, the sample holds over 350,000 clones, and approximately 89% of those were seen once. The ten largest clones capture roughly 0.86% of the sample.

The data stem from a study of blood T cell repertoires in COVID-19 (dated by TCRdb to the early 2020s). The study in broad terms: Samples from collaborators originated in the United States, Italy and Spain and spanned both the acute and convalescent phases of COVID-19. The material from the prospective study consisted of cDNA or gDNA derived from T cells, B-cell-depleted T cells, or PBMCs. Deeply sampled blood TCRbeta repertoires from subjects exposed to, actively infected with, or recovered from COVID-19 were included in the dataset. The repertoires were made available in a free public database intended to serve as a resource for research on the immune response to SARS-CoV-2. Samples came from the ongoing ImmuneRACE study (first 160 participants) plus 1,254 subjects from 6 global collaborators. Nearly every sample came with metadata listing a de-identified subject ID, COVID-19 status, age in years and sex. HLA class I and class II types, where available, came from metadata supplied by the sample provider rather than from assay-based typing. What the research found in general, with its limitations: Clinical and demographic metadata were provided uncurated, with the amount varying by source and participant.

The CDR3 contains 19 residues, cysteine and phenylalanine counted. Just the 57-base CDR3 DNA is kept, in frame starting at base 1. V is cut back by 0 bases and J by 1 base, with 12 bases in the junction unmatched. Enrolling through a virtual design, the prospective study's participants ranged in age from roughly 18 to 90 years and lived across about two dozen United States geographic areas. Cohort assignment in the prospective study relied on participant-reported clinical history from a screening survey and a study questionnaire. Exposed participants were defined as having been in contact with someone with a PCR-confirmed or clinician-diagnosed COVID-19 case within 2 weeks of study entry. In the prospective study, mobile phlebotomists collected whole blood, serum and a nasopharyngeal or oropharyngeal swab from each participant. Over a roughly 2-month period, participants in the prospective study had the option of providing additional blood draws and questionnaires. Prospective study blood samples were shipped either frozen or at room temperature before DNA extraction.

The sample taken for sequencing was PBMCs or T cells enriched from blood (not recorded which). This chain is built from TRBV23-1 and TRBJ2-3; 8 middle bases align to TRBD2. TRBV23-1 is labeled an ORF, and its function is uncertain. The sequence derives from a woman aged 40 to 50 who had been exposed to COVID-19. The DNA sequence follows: TGCGCCAGCAGTCAATCCGGGCTAGCGGGTGTTTTGGGCACAGATACGCAGTATTTT. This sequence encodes CASSQSGLAGVLGTDTQYF.